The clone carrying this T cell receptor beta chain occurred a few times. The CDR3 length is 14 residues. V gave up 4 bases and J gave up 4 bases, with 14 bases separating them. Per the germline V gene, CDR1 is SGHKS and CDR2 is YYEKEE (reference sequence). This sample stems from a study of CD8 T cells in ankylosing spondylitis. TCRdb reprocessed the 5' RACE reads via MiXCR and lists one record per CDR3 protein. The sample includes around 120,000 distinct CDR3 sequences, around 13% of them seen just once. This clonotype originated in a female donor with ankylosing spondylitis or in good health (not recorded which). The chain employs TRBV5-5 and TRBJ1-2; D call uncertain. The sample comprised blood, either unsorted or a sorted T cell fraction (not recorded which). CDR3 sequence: CASSPVLEPYGYTF. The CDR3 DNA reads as TGTGCCAGCAGCCCCGTCCTTGAACCCTATGGCTACACCTTC.